The 23 T cell receptor beta chains reported below all come from one sample, sequenced in a study of STAT5B mutations in CD4+ large granular lymphocyte leukemia. Clones were read by immunoSEQ multiplex PCR, and TCRdb kept only the in-frame ones, dropping some. This table holds under 8,500 clones, roughly 90% found once. Sequencing input: PBMCs. These TCRs come from an older woman with CD4+ T-cell large granular lymphocyte leukemia.

The sample holds one count of this clone. The chain uses TRBV5-1 and TRBJ2-7; a possible D gene is TRBD1 (6 bases). Germline loops: CDR1 SGHRS, CDR2 YFSETQ. This CDR3 has 14 residues. V gave up 5 bases and J gave up 0 bases, with 12 bases separating them. The CDR3: CASSNGRGSYEQYF. CDR3 in DNA: TGCGCCAGCAGTAATGGCAGGGGCTCCTACGAGCAGTACTTC.

This chain connects TRBV15 to TRBJ2-1, with TRBD2 matching over 11 bases. After removal of 3 bases from V and 5 bases from J, the junction contained 12 bases not matched to a gene. The germline V gene encodes CDR1 LNHNV and CDR2 YYDKDF (reference sequence). The CDR3 runs to 18 residues. CDR3 sequence: CATSRWGIAGGQDNEQFF. The DNA for the CDR3 is TGTGCCACCAGCAGGTGGGGAATAGCGGGGGGGCAGGACAATGAGCAGTTCTTC.

This clone was detected once. The gene calls are TRBV7-2 and TRBJ1-1, with D maybe TRBD1 (5 bases). Germline V gene data show CDR1 as SGHTA and CDR2 as FQGNSA. The V end lost 7 bases, the J end lost 2 bases, and 14 bases lay between the germline ends. The CDR3 length is 14 residues. In DNA, the CDR3 is TGTGCCAGCATCCCCCAAGGGGCAAACACTGAAGCTTTCTTT. As protein: CASIPQGANTEAFF.

This chain uses TRBV6-6 with TRBJ1-2, with a tentative D call TRBD1 (6 bases). Trimming took 1 base from V and 3 from J, leaving 12 bases between them. Germline V gene lookup returns CDR1 MNHNY and CDR2 SVGAGI (reference sequence). The CDR3 has 15 residues. Here the CDR3 reads CASSYLQGPHYGYTF. CDR3 coding DNA: TGTGCCAGCAGTTACTTGCAGGGGCCTCACTATGGCTACACCTTC.

The rearrangement uses TRBV15 and TRBJ2-2; TRBD1 is a possible D gene (6 bases). The CDR3 loop spans 15 amino acids. Trimming took off 2 bases at V and 4 bases at J, with 11 bases between the two ends. Germline CDR1 LNHNV, CDR2 YYDKDF (reference sequence). The CDR3 here is CATSRLQGGTGELFF. CDR3 DNA: TGTGCCACCAGCAGATTACAGGGCGGCACCGGGGAGCTGTTTTTT.

This chain uses TRBV6-6 with TRBJ2-7, with D perhaps given as TRBD1 or TRBD2 (5 bases each). Trimming shortened V by 7 bases and J by 9 bases, and 22 bases separated the two germline ends. Germline loops: CDR1 MNHNY, CDR2 SVGAGI (reference sequence). The CDR3 has 14 residues. The CDR3 nucleotides are TGTGCCAGCATCTTCGATGGGGGTACAGGAACGCAGTACTTC. This gives the protein CASIFDGGTGTQYF.

The CDR3 here is CASSQDLAGLGYTF. In DNA, the CDR3 is TGCGCCAGCAGCCAAGATTTGGCAGGGCTTGGCTACACCTTC. The rearrangement joins TRBV4-3 to TRBJ1-2; D may be TRBD1 (5 bases). The V gene's germline CDR1 is LGHNA and CDR2 YSLEER. The V end was cut by 0 bases, the J end by 7 bases, with 12 bases between. CDR3 length: 14 residues.

The CDR3 region is CAIGRDTEAFF. The CDR3 DNA reads as TGTGCCATCGGAAGGGACACTGAAGCTTTCTTT. V is TRBV10-3 and J is TRBJ1-1; D is uncertain. Trimming stripped 8 bases from V and 3 bases from J, with 7 bases between. Germline V gene data show CDR1 as ENHRY and CDR2 as SYGVKD. The CDR3 sequence is 11 residues long.

V and J are TRBV10-3 and TRBJ1-2, with TRBD1 identical over 7 bases. This CDR3 is built from 14 residues. Per the germline V gene, CDR1 is ENHRY and CDR2 is SYGVKD. Losses at the gene ends were 7 bases for V and 4 bases for J; bases not matched to a gene: 9. In nucleotides, the CDR3 is TGTGCCATCATGTCCCCAGGGGGGGTCTATGGCTACACCTTC. Translation: CAIMSPGGVYGYTF.

The sample holds one count of this clone. Distinct nucleotide sequences in the sample also encode this CDR3. V usage is TRBV5-1 and J usage is TRBJ2-1; 10 bases fit TRBD1. Germline assignment: CDR1 SGHRS and CDR2 YFSETQ. The CDR3 is 15 amino acids. With 2 bases clipped from V and 3 bases from J, the junction kept 2 bases outside the gene matches. The CDR3, as DNA: TGCGCCAGCAGCTTTGGACAGGGGGGCTACAATGAGCAGTTCTTC. It codes for CASSFGQGGYNEQFF.

The CDR3 DNA reads as TGTGCCAGCACCGACAGGGAGGGGAGCAACTATGGCTACACCTTC. Protein sequence: CASTDREGSNYGYTF. The chain employs TRBV4-2 and TRBJ1-2; 7 positions agree with TRBD1. This CDR3 contains 15 residues. J lost 2 bases, V lost 7 bases, and 10 bases had no gene match. From germline, CDR1 is LGHNA and CDR2 YNFKEQ.

CDR3 nucleotides: TGTGCCAGCAGCTCCCAAACGGGGATGTTTCAGCCCCAGCATTTT. Translated, it gives CASSSQTGMFQPQHF. The V and J genes are TRBV7-6 and TRBJ1-5; no firm D call. The germline V gene has CDR1 SGHVS and CDR2 FNYEAQ. The CDR3 has 15 residues. V was trimmed by 4 bases and J by 6 bases, leaving 16 bases between them.

The chain has TRBV20-1 and TRBJ1-2; D is uncertain. The CDR3 length is 10 residues. V was pared by 7 bases and J by 5 bases, with 8 bases between. In germline, CDR1 is DFQATT, CDR2 SNEGSKA (reference sequence). CDR3 in DNA: TGCAGTGTGGCGAGATATGGCTACACCTTC. It yields the protein CSVARYGYTF.

The chain has TRBV6-5 and TRBJ2-7; unclear D gene. V shed 7 bases and J shed 1 base, with 17 bases lying between them. This CDR3 is built from 15 residues. CDR1 is MNHEY, CDR2 SVGAGI, per germline. CDR3 in amino acids: CASTSILGSSYEQYF. In DNA, the CDR3 is TGTGCCAGCACGTCAATACTGGGCAGTTCCTACGAGCAGTACTTC.

The V call is TRBV12-5, the J call TRBJ2-5; D is ambiguous. V lost 1 base, J lost 5 bases, and 14 bases lay in between. The CDR3 covers 15 residues. CDR1 is LGHNT and CDR2 is FRNRAP in the germline V gene. CDR3: CASGLGLSSRETQYF. CDR3 in DNA: TGTGCTAGTGGTTTGGGGTTGTCGAGTCGGGAGACCCAGTACTTC.

This clone was seen only once. This sequence joins TRBV18 and TRBJ2-7; D remains ambiguous. Germline-derived CDR1 and CDR2 are KGHSH and LQKENI. V was pared by 3 bases and J by 7 bases, with 13 bases between. The CDR3 length is 13 residues. The DNA of the CDR3 is TGTGCCAGCTCACCTAAATCAACCTGGGAGCAGTACTTC. Translation: CASSPKSTWEQYF.

The chain employs TRBV10-1 and TRBJ2-5; the match to TRBD2 covers 8 bases. The CDR3 is made up of 15 amino acids. Germline trimming cut 11 bases from V and 2 bases from J; bases unmatched to any gene: 13. Germline V gene data show CDR1 as WNHNN and CDR2 as SYGVQD (reference sequence). In DNA, the CDR3 is TGCGCCGGCCCTGAGGGCGGGGGGCCTCAAGAGACCCAGTACTTC. Translation: CAGPEGGGPQETQYF.

J is TRBJ1-6 and V is TRBV27, with 11 bases matching TRBD1. CDR1 MNHEY and CDR2 SMNVEV come from the germline V gene (reference sequence). J was trimmed by 5 bases and V by 6 bases; bases with no gene match: 6. The CDR3 length is 16 residues. The CDR3 is CASRSGTGGDNSPLHF. The CDR3 DNA reads as TGTGCCAGCAGATCCGGGACAGGGGGTGATAATTCACCCCTCCACTTT.

This clone was observed once. This chain links TRBV29-1 with TRBJ1-2; TRBD1 is a possible D gene (5 bases). Germline V lookup: CDR1 SQVTM, CDR2 ANQGSEA. Trimming took 5 bases from V and 7 from J, leaving 17 bases between them. The CDR3 totals 13 residues. CDR3 sequence (DNA): TGCAGCGTTTCGTCGGCCTCCAGGGTTGGCTACACCTTC. Translating gives CSVSSASRVGYTF.

The genes are TRBV11-2 and TRBJ1-4; TRBD1 aligns across 8 bases. The CDR3 covers 17 residues. The V segment lost 3 bases and the J segment 5 bases; nucleotides outside the gene matches: 11. Germline assignment: CDR1 SGHAT and CDR2 FQNNGV. CDR3 residues: CASSLDRTPGGNEKLFF. The CDR3 DNA is TGTGCCAGCAGCTTGGACCGTACCCCAGGGGGCAATGAAAAACTGTTTTTT.

V gene TRBV28 combines with J gene TRBJ2-4, with D perhaps TRBD2 (6 bases). The CDR3 length is 17 residues. Looked up from germline, CDR1 is MDHEN and CDR2 is SYDVKM. Trimming left V 5 bases short and J 0 bases short, with 17 bases between. The CDR3 DNA reads as TGTGCCAGCAGTCTCTCACCCGGGACTTCAGCCAAAAACATTCAGTACTTC. This encodes CASSLSPGTSAKNIQYF. The variable domain in full, with the rest retrieved from reference TRBV28 and TRBJ2-4, is DVKVTQSSRYLVKRTGEKVFLECVQDMDHENMFWYRQDPGLGLRLIYFSYDVKMKEKGDIPEGYSVSREKKERFSLILESASTNQTSMYLCASSLSPGTSAKNIQYFGAGTRLSVL.

V is TRBV4-3 and J is TRBJ1-2; D is uncertain. Germline V CDR1 and CDR2: LGHNA, YSLEER. The CDR3 has 13 residues. Trimming shortened V by 4 bases and J by 9 bases, and 15 bases separated the two germline ends. CDR3 amino acids: CASSPSRALSYTF. The CDR3 coding sequence is TGCGCCAGCAGCCCTTCAAGGGCACTAAGCTACACCTTC.

The rearrangement uses TRBV9 and TRBJ2-2; D is unresolved. Deletions cut 4 bases from V and 5 bases from J, with 18 bases between. The CDR3 covers 16 residues. Germline V gives CDR1 SGDLS, CDR2 YYNGEE. CDR3 sequence reads: CASSPSHPLGTGELFF. Written as DNA, the CDR3 is TGTGCCAGCAGCCCTAGTCACCCTCTCGGGACCGGGGAGCTGTTTTTT.